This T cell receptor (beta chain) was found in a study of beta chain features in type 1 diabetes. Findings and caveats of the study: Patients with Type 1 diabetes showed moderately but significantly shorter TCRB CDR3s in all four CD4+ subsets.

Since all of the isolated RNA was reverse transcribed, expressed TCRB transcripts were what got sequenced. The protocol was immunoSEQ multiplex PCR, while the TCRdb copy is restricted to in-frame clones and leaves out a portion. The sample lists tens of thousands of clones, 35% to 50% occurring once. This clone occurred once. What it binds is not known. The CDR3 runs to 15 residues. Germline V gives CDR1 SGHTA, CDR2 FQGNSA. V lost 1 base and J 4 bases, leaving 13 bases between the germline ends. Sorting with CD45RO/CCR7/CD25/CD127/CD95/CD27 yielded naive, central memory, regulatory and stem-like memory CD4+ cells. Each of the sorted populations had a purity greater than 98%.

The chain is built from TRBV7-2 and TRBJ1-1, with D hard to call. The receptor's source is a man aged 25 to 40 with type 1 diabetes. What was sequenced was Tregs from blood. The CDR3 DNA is TGTGCCAGCAGCTTAGTAAGAGGGCAGGCCACTGAAGCTTTCTTT. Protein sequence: CASSLVRGQATEAFF.